Following are 26 T cell receptor beta chains from one sample sequenced in a study of OX40 agonist ivuxolimab in advanced cancers. The table came from immunoSEQ multiplex PCR; TCRdb's copy has only in-frame clones and leaves some out. The sample consists of about 18,000 clones, approximately 85% of them appearing once. Sequences were derived from CD4+ or CD8+ T cells sorted from blood, sampled in a trial of the OX40 agonist ivuxolimab. Receptors originate from an adult with an advanced solid tumor such as melanoma, head and neck, liver or kidney cancer.

Only one count was recorded for this clone. The V call is TRBV27, the J call TRBJ2-1, with TRBD2 identical over 7 bases. V lost 2 bases, J lost 9 bases, and 4 bases stayed unmatched. The CDR3 extends over 13 amino acids. Per the germline V gene, CDR1 is MNHEY and CDR2 is SMNVEV (reference sequence). The CDR3 DNA follows: TGTGCCAGCAGTTTAGCGGGAGTGGGTGAGCAGTTCTTC. Translated: CASSLAGVGEQFF.

The sample holds one count of this clone. The chain is built from TRBV15 and TRBJ2-1, with D maybe TRBD1 (6 bases). V lost 5 bases to trimming and J lost 4 bases, with 9 bases between them. The CDR3 contains 13 residues. Germline assignment: CDR1 LNHNV and CDR2 YYDKDF (reference sequence). Written as DNA, the CDR3 is TGTGCCACCAGCGACACAGGGTACAATGAGCAGTTCTTC. This gives the protein CATSDTGYNEQFF.

V and J are TRBV16 and TRBJ1-2; 10 nucleotides line up with TRBD1. This CDR3 has 13 residues. V gave up 5 bases and J gave up 5 bases; unmatched junction bases: 2. Germline V gene sequence: CDR1 KGHSY, CDR2 FQNENV. The CDR3 reads CASSGTGVYGYTF. The CDR3 DNA is TGTGCCAGCAGCGGGACAGGGGTTTATGGCTACACCTTC.

The genes are TRBV30 and TRBJ2-7; D might be TRBD1 (6 bases). The ends were cut back, 5 bases at V and 0 bases at J, with 14 bases in the middle. This CDR3 comprises 14 residues. The V gene's germline CDR1 is GTSNPN and CDR2 SVGIG (reference sequence). Here the CDR3 reads CAWRRTALSYEQYF. The CDR3 DNA reads as TGTGCCTGGCGGAGGACAGCCCTCTCCTACGAGCAGTACTTC.

In its sample, this clone was seen once. V is TRBV6-5 and J is TRBJ2-3, with TRBD1 matching over 8 bases. Germline CDR1 MNHEY, CDR2 SVGAGI. This CDR3 has 14 residues. The V and J ends lost 2 bases and 4 bases, in that order; junction bases with no gene match: 2. CDR3 sequence (DNA): TGTGCCAGCAGTTACAACAGGGGGGCAGATACGCAGTATTTT. This sequence encodes CASSYNRGADTQYF.

V gene TRBV30 combines with J gene TRBJ1-2, with D uncertain. Germline values: CDR1 GTSNPN, CDR2 SVGIG (reference sequence). V was shortened by 1 base and J by 3 bases, with 6 bases between the two germline ends. This CDR3 has 12 residues. CDR3 sequence: CAWSEADYGYTF. CDR3 sequence (DNA): TGTGCCTGGAGTGAAGCGGACTATGGCTACACCTTC.

The chain has TRBV5-1 and TRBJ1-3, with unresolved D. The germline CDR1 and CDR2 sequences are SGHRS and YFSETQ. Trimming removed 4 bases from V and 4 bases from J, with 15 bases in between. The CDR3 has 15 amino acids. The CDR3 is CASSTSTEYGNTIYF. CDR3 nucleotides: TGCGCCAGCAGCACCTCGACCGAGTACGGAAACACCATATATTTT.

In DNA form, the CDR3 reads TGTGCCAGCAGCGCTACAGCTGCAACTAATGAAAAACTGTTTTTT. This translates into CASSATAATNEKLFF. The chain recombines TRBV2 with TRBJ1-4; no firm D call. The CDR3 contains 15 residues. The germline V and J ends were trimmed by 6 bases and 0 bases, with 11 bases remaining between them. Germline values: CDR1 SNHLY, CDR2 FYNNEI.

This clone was picked up one time. V is TRBV10-3 and J is TRBJ1-1, with D maybe TRBD1 (6 bases). The V end lost 8 bases, the J end lost 1 base, and 11 bases lay between the germline ends. Germline V gives CDR1 ENHRY, CDR2 SYGVKD. The CDR3 is 13 residues long. In DNA, the CDR3 is TGTGCCATCGGGGGGGGCAGGAACACTGAAGCTTTCTTT. It codes for CAIGGGRNTEAFF.

The chain employs TRBV6-5 and TRBJ2-1, with TRBD2 identical over 11 bases. The V and J ends lost 7 bases and 6 bases, in that order; junction bases with no gene match: 5. In germline, CDR1 is MNHEY, CDR2 SVGAGI. The CDR3 runs to 14 residues. As DNA, the CDR3 is TGTGCCAGCACGCTAGCGGGAGGAGGCAATGAGCAGTTCTTC. Its protein product is CASTLAGGGNEQFF.

The chain couples TRBV5-8 to TRBJ1-5; tentatively, D is TRBD1 (6 bases). V lost 3 bases to trimming and J lost 3 bases, with 10 bases between them. There are 14 residues in the CDR3. Germline values: CDR1 SGHTS, CDR2 YDEGEE. The CDR3, as DNA: TGTGCCAGCAGCTACCGGGACAACAATCAGCCCCAGCATTTT. This translates into CASSYRDNNQPQHF. Full variable domain (remainder filled in from reference TRBV5-8 and TRBJ1-5): EAGVTQSPTHLIKTRGQQATLRCSPISGHTSVYWYQQALGLGLQFLLWYDEGEERNRGNFPPRFSGRQFPNYSSELNVNALELEDSALYLCASSYRDNNQPQHFGDGTRLSIL.

The J gene is TRBJ1-2, the V gene TRBV6-1; D gene ambiguous. V lost 7 bases to trimming and J lost 1 base, with 10 bases between them. The CDR3 is 13 amino acids. Germline CDR1 is MNHNS and CDR2 is SASEGT. The CDR3 loop is CASKRRGNYGYTF. In nucleotides, the CDR3 is TGTGCCAGCAAACGCCGGGGTAACTATGGCTACACCTTC.

This chain connects TRBV6-5 to TRBJ2-5, with a tentative D call TRBD2 (5 bases). The germline V gene encodes CDR1 MNHEY and CDR2 SVGAGI. This CDR3 has 12 residues. Trimming took off 11 bases at V and 5 bases at J, with 15 bases between the two ends. Here the CDR3 reads CAARGLEETQYF. DNA of the CDR3: TGTGCCGCACGCGGGTTAGAGGAGACCCAGTACTTC.

This clone appeared once. The chain employs TRBV19 and TRBJ1-1; the D gene is possibly TRBD1 (5 bases). V was clipped by 1 base and J by 3 bases, with 6 bases between them. The CDR3 sequence is 13 residues long. The germline V gene encodes CDR1 LNHDA and CDR2 SQIVND (reference sequence). The CDR3 protein is CASSIVGDTEAFF. CDR3 bases: TGTGCCAGTAGTATAGTGGGGGACACTGAAGCTTTCTTT.

The rearrangement joins TRBV20-1 to TRBJ1-2; perhaps TRBD1 as D (6 bases). Germline values: CDR1 DFQATT, CDR2 SNEGSKA (reference sequence). Trimming cost V 6 bases and J 8 bases, with 13 bases left between them. The CDR3 is 11 amino acids. CDR3 residues: CSAQKGGGYTF. The CDR3 region has the DNA TGCAGTGCGCAAAAGGGGGGAGGCTACACCTTC.

The chain carries TRBV30 and TRBJ1-3; a possible D gene is TRBD1 (5 bases). Trimming shortened V by 5 bases and J by 5 bases, and 16 bases separated the two germline ends. The CDR3 runs 14 residues. The germline V gene encodes CDR1 GTSNPN and CDR2 SVGIG (reference sequence). The CDR3 reads CAWDRAEGRNTIYF. The CDR3 DNA sequence: TGTGCCTGGGACCGGGCCGAGGGGAGAAACACCATATATTTT. The full variable domain, completed using reference TRBV30 and TRBJ1-3, is SQTIHQWPATLVQPVGSPLSLECTVEGTSNPNLYWYRQAAGRGLQLLFYSVGIGQISSEVPQNLSASRPQDRQFILSSKKLLLSDSGFYLCAWDRAEGRNTIYFGEGSWLTVV.

V and J are TRBV19 and TRBJ1-2; D is ambiguous. This CDR3 is built from 15 residues. The germline V and J ends were trimmed by 5 bases and 5 bases, with 18 bases remaining between them. Germline assignment: CDR1 LNHDA and CDR2 SQIVND (reference sequence). The CDR3 protein is CASSEGQAQQYGYTF. CDR3 sequence (DNA): TGTGCCAGTAGTGAAGGGCAGGCTCAGCAGTATGGCTACACCTTC.

For this clone: The same CDR3 is also encoded by other DNA sequences in this sample. The CDR3 DNA reads as TGTGCCAGCAGCTTAGGGACAGGCTCCTACGAGCAGTACTTC. Translated: CASSLGTGSYEQYF. The rearrangement links TRBV11-2 to TRBJ2-7; 7 nucleotides agree with TRBD1. The germline CDR1 and CDR2 sequences are SGHAT and FQNNGV. This CDR3 is 14 amino acids long. The trim removed 1 base at V and 0 bases at J, leaving 0 bases unmatched.

The count of this clone is one. This sequence joins TRBV27 and TRBJ1-1, with a possible D match to TRBD1 (5 bases). Germline loops: CDR1 MNHEY, CDR2 SMNVEV (reference sequence). There are 11 residues in the CDR3. V shed 10 bases and J shed 8 bases, with 14 bases lying between them. The CDR3 loop reads CATWDAWEAFF. DNA of the CDR3: TGTGCCACCTGGGACGCGTGGGAAGCTTTCTTT.

This chain uses TRBV2 with TRBJ2-2, with D tentatively TRBD1 or TRBD2 (5 bases each). The CDR3 has 16 residues. With 7 bases removed from V and 6 bases from J, the gap between germline ends came to 21 bases. The germline CDR1 and CDR2 sequences are SNHLY and FYNNEI. CDR3 protein: CASTPVPGWDPGELFF. For the CDR3, the DNA is TGTGCCAGCACCCCGGTCCCAGGGTGGGACCCCGGGGAGCTGTTTTTT.

This chain links TRBV4-1 with TRBJ2-7; TRBD1 aligns across 11 bases. The germline CDR1 and CDR2 sequences are MGHRA and YSYEKL. With 0 bases clipped from V and 4 bases from J, the junction kept 8 bases outside the gene matches. This CDR3 comprises 17 residues. CDR3 sequence (DNA): TGCGCCAGCAGCCAAGACATGGGGACAGGGGGTCGGTACGAGCAGTACTTC. Translation gives CASSQDMGTGGRYEQYF.

The CDR3 bases are TGTGCCAGCAGCTCCTCCGAAGTCTACGAGCAGTACTTC. The encoded protein is CASSSSEVYEQYF. V gene TRBV7-6 combines with J gene TRBJ2-7; D is uncertain. This CDR3 region has 13 residues. In germline, CDR1 is SGHVS, CDR2 FNYEAQ. V was trimmed by 4 bases and J by 3 bases, leaving 10 bases between them.

The gene calls are TRBV21-1 and TRBJ1-1. TRBV21-1 is labeled a pseudogene. The CDR3 loop spans 10 amino acids. The CDR3 DNA reads TGTGCCAGCAATGGTGATGAAGCTTTCTTT. Protein: CASNGDEAFF.

By frequency in the sample, this clone is medium-sized (0.01 to 0.1%). For the CDR3, the DNA is TGTGCCAGTACCCCGACTCCGGGGTGGACTGAAGCTTTCTTT. It encodes CASTPTPGWTEAFF. The genes are TRBV19 and TRBJ1-1; no clear D. The CDR3 is 14 residues long. Germline CDR1 is LNHDA and CDR2 is SQIVND (reference sequence). V gave up 7 bases and J gave up 5 bases, with 17 bases separating them.

There are a few counts of this clone. The V call is TRBV27, the J call TRBJ1-2; possible D gene TRBD1, 6 bases. This CDR3 region has 13 residues. Germline lookup yields CDR1 MNHEY and CDR2 SMNVEV (reference sequence). V was clipped by 6 bases and J by 8 bases, with 16 bases between them. CDR3 region: CASSIQGLGGYTF. CDR3 in DNA: TGTGCCAGCAGCATACAGGGATTGGGGGGCTACACCTTC.

The chain carries TRBV9 and TRBJ2-3; the D call may be TRBD1 or TRBD2 (5 bases each). CDR3 length: 16 amino acids. Per germline, CDR1 SGDLS and CDR2 YYNGEE. Trimming removed 4 bases at V and 0 bases at J, with 15 bases between. CDR3: CASSSPPGRSTDTQYF. The CDR3 bases are TGTGCCAGCAGCTCCCCTCCGGGACGCAGCACAGATACGCAGTATTTT. Drawing the rest from reference TRBV9 and TRBJ2-3, the complete variable domain is DSGVTQTPKHLITATGQRVTLRCSPRSGDLSVYWYQQSLDQGLQFLIQYYNGEERAKGNILERFSAQQFPDLHSELNLSSLELGDSALYFCASSSPPGRSTDTQYFGPGTRLTVL.